This T cell receptor (beta chain) was captured in a study of T cells in Graves' hyperthyroidism and ophthalmopathy. Study-wide points: Ophthalmopathy, as predicted by the model, came a median approximately 6.5 months after the prediction.

A note on this clonotype: Its antigen is undetermined.

Amplified TCR beta CDR3 regions derived from RNA transcripts. The primer set for the first-round RT-PCR of the TCR CDR3 was HTBI. TCRdb itself ran the multiplex PCR reads through MiXCR, one entry per CDR3 protein. The table has a few hundred thousand distinct CDR3 sequences, about a sixth seen once. Researchers barred patients who had uncontrolled infection, other autoimmune disease, pregnancy or lactation. Cells are PBMCs isolated from about 10 ml of fresh blood. The receptor comes from a woman in her late teens or twenties with Graves' hyperthyroidism that later progressed to Graves' ophthalmopathy. The source material was blood.

CDR3 sequence: CASSSPDSGFF. The CDR3 bases are TGTGCCAGCAGCTCCCCGGACTCCGGGTTCTTC. The chain links TRBV7-9 to TRBJ2-1, with D possibly matching TRBD2 (5 bases). The CDR3 has 11 residues. Deletions cut 4 bases from V and 15 bases from J, with 13 bases between. Germline lookup yields CDR1 SEHNR and CDR2 FQNEAQ (reference sequence). The variable domain in full, with the rest retrieved from reference TRBV7-9 and TRBJ2-1, is DTGVSQNPRHKITKRGQNVTFRCDPISEHNRLYWYRQTLGQGPEFLTYFQNEAQLEKSRLLSDRFSAERPKGSFSTLEIQRTEQGDSAMYLCASSSPDSGFFGPGTRLTVL.